This T cell receptor (beta chain) was recovered during a study of regulatory T cells in long-lasting Graves disease. Whole-study findings and limits: With 2,500 to 3,000 shared public clonotypes, persistent patients exceeded new patients, who shared about a thousand.

Time point: persistent/refractory GD, antithyroid drugs over 5 years with positive TRAb. The TCR library was prepared using RNA isolated from PBMCs. The sample holds many counts of this clonotype. Its cognate antigen is unknown. Germline values: CDR1 LNHDA, CDR2 SQIVND (reference sequence). Trimming removed 9 bases at V and 2 bases at J, with 11 bases between. This CDR3 has 14 amino acids. To make TCR beta libraries, researchers used iRepertoire HTBI primers and Arm-PCR of CDR3 regions. TCRdb passed the multiplex PCR reads through MiXCR, listing each CDR3 protein once. The table has about 300,000 distinct CDR3 sequences, around 20% seen once.

This clonotype was sampled from a female donor with Graves disease. The material sequenced was peripheral blood mononuclear cells (PBMCs), taken when the disease was refractory, from a patient treated with antithyroid drugs. This sequence joins TRBV19 and TRBJ2-6, with D uncertain. The CDR3 is CASRPVTGANVLTF. CDR3 DNA: TGTGCCAGCCGACCGGTAACTGGGGCCAACGTCCTGACTTTC.